The 2 T cell receptor beta chains below come from one sample, sequenced in a study of neoadjuvant anti-PD-1 for oral cavity cancer. Using immunoSEQ multiplex PCR, the repertoire was profiled, and TCRdb retains in-frame clones only, with some absent. Seen here are 17,000 or so clones, approximately 72% observed once, and the top ten hold 2.5% to 3.5%. Here the sequenced sample was PBMCs, taken before nivolumab (anti-PD-1) treatment. These receptors were collected from a person between 35 and 79 years old with oral cavity squamous cell carcinoma.

CDR3 nucleotide sequence: TGTGCCAGCATTTCAGAGAGGTCCCCTAATGAAAAACTGTTTTTT. Translating gives CASISERSPNEKLFF. The rearrangement links TRBV6-1 to TRBJ1-4; no firm D call. CDR1 and CDR2 from the germline V gene are MNHNS and SASEGT. V was pared by 7 bases and J by 3 bases, with 15 bases between. The length of the CDR3 is 15 residues.

This clone was found a few times. The chain combines TRBV28 with TRBJ2-2; the match to TRBD2 covers 8 bases. From germline, CDR1 is MDHEN and CDR2 SYDVKM. The length of the CDR3 is 16 residues. V shed 6 bases, J shed 6 bases, and the junction held 12 bases outside the gene matches. CDR3 sequence (DNA): TGTGCCAGCAGGTTGAGGACTAGCAGTACACCCGGGGAGCTGTTTTTT. Its protein product is CASRLRTSSTPGELFF. The full variable domain, rest sourced from reference TRBV28 and TRBJ2-2, is DVKVTQSSRYLVKRTGEKVFLECVQDMDHENMFWYRQDPGLGLRLIYFSYDVKMKEKGDIPEGYSVSREKKERFSLILESASTNQTSMYLCASRLRTSSTPGELFFGEGSRLTVL.